One sample yielded the 16 T cell receptor beta chains listed below, sequenced in a study of OX40 agonist ivuxolimab in advanced cancers. Library method: the immunoSEQ multiplex PCR assay. TCRdb carries this immuneACCESS record with in-frame sequences only. Its versions omit some clonotypes, under half of them owing to an unresolved V gene in the studies checked, with the rest unexplained. Counted in this sample were roughly 92,000 clones; about 90% of them appeared once. Around 0.15% of the sample is taken by the ten largest. Sequences were derived from CD4+ or CD8+ T cells sorted from blood, sampled in a trial of the OX40 agonist ivuxolimab. All receptors come from an adult with an advanced solid tumor such as melanoma, head and neck, liver or kidney cancer.

The rearrangement links TRBV9 to TRBJ2-5; possibly TRBD1 or TRBD2 for D (5 bases each). This CDR3 has 14 residues. Germline CDR1 and CDR2: SGDLS and YYNGEE. Between the trimmed V and J ends, which lost 4 bases and 4 bases, there was a span of 14 bases. The CDR3, as DNA: TGTGCCAGCAGCCCCTGGGACCGCGCAGAGACCCAGTACTTC. Its translation: CASSPWDRAETQYF.

V gene TRBV2 combines with J gene TRBJ2-3; D perhaps matches TRBD2 (5 bases). There are 14 residues in the CDR3. The V end was cut by 2 bases, the J end by 2 bases, with 8 bases between. Germline CDR1 SNHLY, CDR2 FYNNEI. The CDR3 protein is CASSEQRSTDTQYF. CDR3 in DNA: TGTGCCAGCAGTGAACAGCGGTCCACAGATACGCAGTATTTT. The complete variable domain, with remaining parts taken from reference TRBV2 and TRBJ2-3, reads EPEVTQTPSHQVTQMGQEVILRCVPISNHLYFYWYRQILGQKVEFLVSFYNNEISEKSEIFDDQFSVERPDGSNFTLKIRSTKLEDSAMYFCASSEQRSTDTQYFGPGTRLTVL.

The chain couples TRBV5-4 to TRBJ2-7; 9 nucleotides match TRBD2. From germline, CDR1 is SGHNT and CDR2 YYREEE (reference sequence). This CDR3 comprises 16 residues. Germline trimming cut 4 bases from V and 3 bases from J; bases unmatched to any gene: 11. DNA for the CDR3: TGTGCCAGCAGCGAGGCGGGTGTTAGCGGGGGCTACGAGCAGTACTTC. Translation: CASSEAGVSGGYEQYF.

Only one count was recorded for this clone. The chain links TRBV25-1 to TRBJ1-4; D is unclear. CDR3 length: 16 amino acids. CDR1 is MGHDK, CDR2 SYGVNS, per germline. The germline V and J ends were trimmed by 3 bases and 0 bases, with 11 bases remaining between them. CDR3 sequence (DNA): TGTGCCAGCAGTGAGGGAACCGCTGCAACTAATGAAAAACTGTTTTTT. Residues: CASSEGTAATNEKLFF. The variable domain in full, with the rest retrieved from reference TRBV25-1 and TRBJ1-4, is EADIYQTPRYLVIGTGKKITLECSQTMGHDKMYWYQQDPGMELHLIHYSYGVNSTEKGDLSSESTVSRIRTEHFPLTLESARPSHTSQYLCASSEGTAATNEKLFFGSGTQLSVL.

The chain has TRBV27 and TRBJ1-5, with D possibly TRBD1 on 6 matching bases. The germline V gene has CDR1 MNHEY and CDR2 SMNVEV (reference sequence). The CDR3 consists of 18 residues. Deletions cut 1 base from V and 0 bases from J, with 16 bases between. Here the CDR3 reads CASSLFGGRTDSNQPQHF. The CDR3 DNA reads as TGTGCCAGCAGTTTATTCGGGGGGCGGACAGATAGCAATCAGCCCCAGCATTTT.

This chain links TRBV27 with TRBJ2-4; D gene uncertain. The V gene's germline CDR1 is MNHEY and CDR2 SMNVEV (reference sequence). The CDR3 runs to 15 residues. V dropped 3 bases and J dropped 0 bases, with 9 bases sitting between them. The CDR3 reads CASSFDSRAKNIQYF. For the CDR3, the DNA is TGTGCCAGCAGTTTTGATTCCAGAGCCAAAAACATTCAGTACTTC.

The genes are TRBV5-8 and TRBJ2-7; 7 bases are a match to TRBD1. CDR3 length equals 15 residues. V shed 1 base and J 3 bases; nucleotides not matched to a gene: 7. From germline, CDR1 is SGHTS and CDR2 YDEGEE. Here the CDR3 reads CASSLRGTAIYEQYF. The CDR3 bases are TGTGCCAGCAGCTTGAGGGGGACAGCCATCTACGAGCAGTACTTC.

This sequence joins TRBV11-3 and TRBJ2-5; 7 bases are a match to TRBD2. This CDR3 contains 14 residues. Losses at the gene ends were 0 bases for V and 6 bases for J; bases not matched to a gene: 4. Germline V lookup: CDR1 SGHNT, CDR2 YENEEA. CDR3 coding DNA: TGTGCCAGCAGCTTAGATGGGGGGGAGAAGACCCAGTACTTC. As protein: CASSLDGGEKTQYF.

This clone was seen just once. CDR3 in amino acids: CASSRDSAYEQYF. DNA for the CDR3: TGCGCCAGCAGCCGTGACTCGGCCTACGAGCAGTACTTC. The gene calls are TRBV5-1 and TRBJ2-7, with D hard to call. V gave up 4 bases and J gave up 2 bases, with 10 bases separating them. This CDR3 region has 13 residues. Germline lookup yields CDR1 SGHRS and CDR2 YFSETQ.

The chain is built from TRBV10-2 and TRBJ2-7; D is possibly TRBD2 (5 bases). In germline, CDR1 is WSHSY, CDR2 SAAADI. The CDR3 sequence is 13 residues long. Deletions cut 4 bases from V and 4 bases from J, with 11 bases between. CDR3 sequence reads: CASSVLEGYEQYF. The DNA of the CDR3 is TGCGCCAGCAGTGTTCTCGAGGGATACGAGCAGTACTTC.

CDR3 sequence reads: CASSLWSSYNEQFF. DNA of the CDR3: TGTGCCAGCAGTTTGTGGAGCTCCTACAATGAGCAGTTCTTC. The J gene is TRBJ2-1, the V gene TRBV6-1; D remains ambiguous. Germline CDR1 MNHNS, CDR2 SASEGT. The CDR3 loop spans 14 amino acids. The ends were cut back, 5 bases at V and 0 bases at J, with 8 bases in the middle.

The genes are TRBV28 and TRBJ2-7, with TRBD2 matching over 7 bases. This CDR3 contains 15 residues. CDR1 is MDHEN and CDR2 is SYDVKM in the germline V gene. V dropped 7 bases and J dropped 4; count of bases not matched to a gene: 13. CDR3 protein: CASTLGGQGKYEQYF. In DNA form, the CDR3 reads TGTGCCAGCACCTTGGGAGGGCAAGGGAAATACGAGCAGTACTTC.

The rearrangement links TRBV28 to TRBJ2-5; 8 nucleotides agree with TRBD2. This CDR3 contains 15 residues. The trim removed 8 bases at V and 1 base at J, leaving 9 bases unmatched. CDR1 and CDR2 from the germline V gene are MDHEN and SYDVKM. The CDR3 loop reads CASFSLAGPQETQYF. CDR3 DNA: TGTGCCAGCTTCTCGCTAGCGGGCCCCCAAGAGACCCAGTACTTC.

The V call is TRBV19, the J call TRBJ1-5, with 9 bases lining up with TRBD1. The trim removed 6 bases at V and 5 bases at J, leaving 8 bases unmatched. The CDR3 extends over 15 amino acids. Germline V gene data show CDR1 as LNHDA and CDR2 as SQIVND (reference sequence). The CDR3 DNA reads as TGTGCCAGTAGAACAACAGGGGGCAGGGATCAGCCCCAGCATTTT. It yields the protein CASRTTGGRDQPQHF.

The chain uses TRBV10-3 and TRBJ2-7; D gene ambiguous. Germline assignment: CDR1 ENHRY and CDR2 SYGVKD. Trimming took off 6 bases at V and 0 bases at J, with 12 bases between the two ends. The CDR3 totals 14 residues. The CDR3 DNA follows: TGTGCCATCAGCGCATTCCAGAACTCCTACGAGCAGTACTTC. Protein product: CAISAFQNSYEQYF.

V is TRBV19 and J is TRBJ2-1, with TRBD2 as a possible D gene (5 bases). The CDR3 has 15 amino acids. V lost 6 bases, J lost 1 base, and 13 bases lay in between. The germline gives CDR1 LNHDA, CDR2 SQIVND (reference sequence). CDR3 region: CASRTTRDSYNEQFF. The CDR3 nucleotides read TGTGCCAGTAGAACGACCCGGGATTCCTACAATGAGCAGTTCTTC.